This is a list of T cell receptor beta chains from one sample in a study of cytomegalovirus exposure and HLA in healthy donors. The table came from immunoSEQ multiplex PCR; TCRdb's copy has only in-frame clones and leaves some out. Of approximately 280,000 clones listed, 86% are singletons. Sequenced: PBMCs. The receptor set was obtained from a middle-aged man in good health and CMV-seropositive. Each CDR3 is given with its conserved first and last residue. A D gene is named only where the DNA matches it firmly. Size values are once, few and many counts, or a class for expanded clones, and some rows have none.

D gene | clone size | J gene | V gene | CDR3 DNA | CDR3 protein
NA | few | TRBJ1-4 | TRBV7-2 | TGTGCCAGCAGTTCTTGGGAGGTTCGTGAAAAACTGTTTTTT | CASSSWEVREKLFF
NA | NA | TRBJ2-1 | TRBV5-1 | TGCGCCAGCAGCGGCGTGTTACGGGATGAGCAGTTCTTC | CASSGVLRDEQFF
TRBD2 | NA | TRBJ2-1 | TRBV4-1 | TGCGCCAGCAGCCAAGAATCTGGACTAGCGGGGAAGTATGGTGAGCAGTTCTTC | CASSQESGLAGKYGEQFF
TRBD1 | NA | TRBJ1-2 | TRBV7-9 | TGTTCCAGCAGCTTAACAGGGGGGTATGGCTACACCTTC | CSSSLTGGYGYTF
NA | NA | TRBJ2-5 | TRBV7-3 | TGTGCCAGCAGCTTAAATAGTCTGGAGACCCAGTACTTC | CASSLNSLETQYF
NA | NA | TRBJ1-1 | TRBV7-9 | TGTGCCAGCAGCCCTGGACTGGCCGCGAGCACTGAAGCTTTCTTT | CASSPGLAASTEAFF
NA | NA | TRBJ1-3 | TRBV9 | TGTGCCAGCAGCGTTTCGGGAGCCTCTGGAAACACCATATATTTT | CASSVSGASGNTIYF
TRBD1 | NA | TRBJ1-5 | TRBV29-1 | TGCAGCGTCCCTCGACAGGGAGTCAGGGATCAGCCCCAGCATTTT | CSVPRQGVRDQPQHF
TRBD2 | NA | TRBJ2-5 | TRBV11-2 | TGTGCCAGCAGCAGACTAGCGGGAAGAGAGACCCAGTACTTC | CASSRLAGRETQYF
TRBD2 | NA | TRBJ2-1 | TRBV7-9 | TGTGCCAGCAGCTTAGTCCCGGCGGGAGTAGTTGGGGCCTACAATGAGCAGTTCTTC | CASSLVPAGVVGAYNEQFF
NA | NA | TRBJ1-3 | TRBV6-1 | TGTGCCAGCACAGACGCTAGACAGACTGGAAACACCATATATTTT | CASTDARQTGNTIYF
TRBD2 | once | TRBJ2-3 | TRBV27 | TGTGCCAGCAGTTTAGCGGGAGCGAAAGATACGCAGTATTTT | CASSLAGAKDTQYF
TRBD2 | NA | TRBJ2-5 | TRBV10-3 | TGTGCCATCATGATAGGGACTACGGCGGCTTGGGAGACCCAGTACTTC | CAIMIGTTAAWETQYF
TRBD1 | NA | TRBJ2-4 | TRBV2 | TGTGCCAGCAGGGGACAGGAATTAGCCAAAAACATTCAGTACTTC | CASRGQELAKNIQYF
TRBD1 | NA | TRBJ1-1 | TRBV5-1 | TGCGCCAGCAGCTCGACGACAGGGGGCTACACTGAAGCTTTCTTT | CASSSTTGGYTEAFF
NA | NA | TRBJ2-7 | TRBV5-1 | TGCGCCAGCAGCTCCCTCGACTCTAGCTCCTACGAGCAGTACTTC | CASSSLDSSSYEQYF
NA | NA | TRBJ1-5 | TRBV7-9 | TGTGCCAGCAGCTTAGCCGAGGAGGGTTTGGGCAATCAGCCCCAGCATTTT | CASSLAEEGLGNQPQHF
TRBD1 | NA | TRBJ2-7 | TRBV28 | TGTGCCAGCAGTTCACCGGGACAGGGGGCCGCCTACGAGCAGTACTTC | CASSSPGQGAAYEQYF
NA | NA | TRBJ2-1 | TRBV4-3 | TGCGCCAGCAGCCGCCGTATCTTGAAGAGCTCCTACAATGAGCAGTTCTTC | CASSRRILKSSYNEQFF
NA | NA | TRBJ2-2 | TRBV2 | TGTGCCAGCACCACGGGACTCTCAAGTATTGGGGGCGGGGAGCTGTTTTTT | CASTTGLSSIGGGELFF
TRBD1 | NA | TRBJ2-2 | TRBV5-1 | TGCGCCAGCAGCTTGGGGGGGACAGCTAACACCGGGGAGCTGTTTTTT | CASSLGGTANTGELFF
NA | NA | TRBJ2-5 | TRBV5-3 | TGTGCCAGAAGCTTAAAGCGGTTAGGCGGGGAGACCCAGTACTTC | CARSLKRLGGETQYF
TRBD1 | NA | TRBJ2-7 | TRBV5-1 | TGCGCCAGCAGGGACAGGGGTCTTCCCTACGAGCAGTACTTC | CASRDRGLPYEQYF
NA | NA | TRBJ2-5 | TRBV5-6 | TGTGCCAGCAGCTTGGTCAAAGGGGCACAAGAGACCCAGTACTTC | CASSLVKGAQETQYF
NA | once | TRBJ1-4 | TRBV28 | TGTGCCAGCAGTTTTGGGACATATGCAACTAATGAAAAACTGTTTTTT | CASSFGTYATNEKLFF
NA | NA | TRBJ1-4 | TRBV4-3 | TGCGCCAGCAGCCAGCGGACAGCCGCAACTAATGAAAAACTGTTTTTT | CASSQRTAATNEKLFF
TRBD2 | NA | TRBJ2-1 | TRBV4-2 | TGTGCCAGCAGCCAGGCTAGCGGGAAGGTAGATGAGCAGTTCTTC | CASSQASGKVDEQFF
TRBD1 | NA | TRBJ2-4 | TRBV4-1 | TGCGCCAGCAGCCAAGGGAGACAGGGAAGATTGGCCAAAAACATTCAGTACTTC | CASSQGRQGRLAKNIQYF
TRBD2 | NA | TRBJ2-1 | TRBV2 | TGTGCCAGCAGTGAAGCGGTTACTAGCGGGAGGACCGGCAATGAGCAGTTCTTC | CASSEAVTSGRTGNEQFF
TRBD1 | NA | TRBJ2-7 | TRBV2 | TGTGCCAGCAGAACGAGAGGGGGGACAGGGGGTGGCTCCTACGAGCAGTACTTC | CASRTRGGTGGGSYEQYF
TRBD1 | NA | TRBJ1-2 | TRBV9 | TGTGCCAGCAGCGCCCGGGACAGATACGAATACTATGGCTACACCTTC | CASSARDRYEYYGYTF
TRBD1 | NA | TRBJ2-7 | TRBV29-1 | TGCAGCGTTGGGGGACAGAGCTACGAGCAGTACTTC | CSVGGQSYEQYF
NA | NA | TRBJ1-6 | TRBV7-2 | TGTGCCAGCAGCGACAGACAGGCAAATTCACCCCTCCACTTT | CASSDRQANSPLHF
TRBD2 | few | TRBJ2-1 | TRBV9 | TGTGCCAGCAGCGTGGACCGACTAGCGGGAGGTAATGAGCAGTTCTTC | CASSVDRLAGGNEQFF
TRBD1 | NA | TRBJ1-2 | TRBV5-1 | TGCGCCAGCAGCTTGTTGCTCGCAGGGGGTGGTTATGGCTACACCTTC | CASSLLLAGGGYGYTF
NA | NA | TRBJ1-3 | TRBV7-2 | TGTGCCAGCAGCCCCGGGCCAGGGGCTGGAAACACCATATATTTT | CASSPGPGAGNTIYF
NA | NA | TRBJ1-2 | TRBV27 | TGTGCCAGCAGTTTCGGGGAGGGGCTAGGCTACACCTTC | CASSFGEGLGYTF
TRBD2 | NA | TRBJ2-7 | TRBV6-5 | TGTGCCAGCAGTTCCGTCGGGGGGGCAGGGATCTACGAGCAGTACTTC | CASSSVGGAGIYEQYF
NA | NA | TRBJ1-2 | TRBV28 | TGTGCCAGCAGGCGGCCCGGGATGGACTATGGCTACACCTTC | CASRRPGMDYGYTF
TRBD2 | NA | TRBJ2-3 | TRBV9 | TGTGCCAGCAGAAGACTAGCGGGAGATGTGACAGATACGCAGTATTTT | CASRRLAGDVTDTQYF
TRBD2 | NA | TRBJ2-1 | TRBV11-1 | TGTGCCAGCAGTCTGACTAGCGGGGGTCCCAATGAGCAGTTCTTC | CASSLTSGGPNEQFF
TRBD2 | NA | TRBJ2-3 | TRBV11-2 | TGTGCCAGCAGCCCCGGACTAGTCCCAGATACGCAGTATTTT | CASSPGLVPDTQYF
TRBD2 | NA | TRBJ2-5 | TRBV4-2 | TGTGCCAGCAGCCAAGATTCGCTAGCGGGGCCCCAAGAGACCCAGTACTTC | CASSQDSLAGPQETQYF
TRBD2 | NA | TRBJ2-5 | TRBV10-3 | TGTGCCATCAGTGGCGAGACTAGCGGGAGGGAGACCCAGTACTTC | CAISGETSGRETQYF
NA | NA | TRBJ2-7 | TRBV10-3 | TGTGCCATCAGTGGATTACAGGGTGGCCCCTACGAGCAGTACTTC | CAISGLQGGPYEQYF
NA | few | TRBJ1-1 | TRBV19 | TGTGCCAGTAGTACAGGACAACTAAACACTGAAGCTTTCTTT | CASSTGQLNTEAFF
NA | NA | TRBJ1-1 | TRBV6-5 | TGTGCCAGCAGTTATATTCCAGGGTTGAGCGCTTTCTTT | CASSYIPGLSAFF
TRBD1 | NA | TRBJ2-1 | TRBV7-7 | TGTGCTAGCAGCCCCGGGACAGGGCCCTACAATGAGCAGTTCTTC | CASSPGTGPYNEQFF
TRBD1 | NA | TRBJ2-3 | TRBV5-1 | TGCGCCAGCAGCGGGAGACAGGGGGAGGATACGCAGTATTTT | CASSGRQGEDTQYF